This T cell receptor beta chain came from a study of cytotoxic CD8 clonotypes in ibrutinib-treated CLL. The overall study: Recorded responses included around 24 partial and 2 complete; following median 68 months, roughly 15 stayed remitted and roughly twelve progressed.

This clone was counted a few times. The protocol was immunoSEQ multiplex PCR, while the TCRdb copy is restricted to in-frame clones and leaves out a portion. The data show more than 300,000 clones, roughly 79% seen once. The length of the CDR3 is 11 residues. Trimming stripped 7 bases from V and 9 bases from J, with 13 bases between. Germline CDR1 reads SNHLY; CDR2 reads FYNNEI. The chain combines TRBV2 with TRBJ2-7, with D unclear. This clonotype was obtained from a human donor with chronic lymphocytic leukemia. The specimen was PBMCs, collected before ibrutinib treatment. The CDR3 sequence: CASTGPRWQYF. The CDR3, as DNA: TGTGCCAGCACGGGCCCCCGGTGGCAGTACTTC.